One sample yielded the 28 T cell receptor beta chains listed below, sequenced in a study of metastatic and nonmetastatic thyroid tumors. TCRdb re-called the PCR reads through MiXCR. The profile shows under 35,000 clones, roughly 25% of them singletons. There were no patients who had received any treatment before thyroid surgery. Sequences were obtained from blood. Source of these receptors: a female donor with papillary thyroid cancer or a benign thyroid nodule (not recorded which). Some clones in this sample may be carry-over from other donors' samples.

This clone was recorded at least ten times. The chain employs TRBV20-1 and TRBJ1-2; D not resolved. V was pared by 5 bases and J by 1 base, with 11 bases between. Germline assignment: CDR1 DFQATT and CDR2 SNEGSKA (reference sequence). The CDR3 length is 13 residues. The CDR3 coding sequence is TGCAGTGCTCCGGACCGGGTTAACTATGGCTACACCTTC. Translating it yields CSAPDRVNYGYTF.

This clone was seen more than once but under ten times. Germline is not matched at one junction end, which may reflect a read error. The chain uses TRBV6-2 or TRBV6-3 and TRBJ2-2, with a weak D call TRBD1 (6 bases). The CDR3 covers 15 residues. CDR1 is MNHEY and CDR2 is SVGEGT in the germline V gene. Written as DNA, the CDR3 is TGTGCCAGCAGTTACTCAAACAGGGTTAAAGGGGAGTTGTTTTTT. This gives the protein CASSYSNRVKGELFF.

Ten or more counts support this clone. With a much larger clone just one base away, this may be a read error. This sample includes further DNA sequences coding for the same CDR3. This chain uses TRBV28 with TRBJ1-5; TRBD1 agrees at 9 bases. This CDR3 region has 16 residues. Germline-derived CDR1 and CDR2 are MDHEN and SYDVKM. In DNA form, the CDR3 reads TGTGCCAGCAGACCCCCCGTCCGACAGGGGGTTCAGCCCCAGCACTTT. Translation: CASRPPVRQGVQPQHF.

A note on this clone: Since a much larger clone is just one base distant, this may be a read error. This chain joins TRBV3-1 and TRBJ2-1, with a possible D match to TRBD1 (6 bases). Germline V lookup: CDR1 LGHDT, CDR2 YNNKEL (reference sequence). CDR3 length: 14 amino acids. The chain's CDR3 is CASIQGTPGNEQFF. In DNA, the CDR3 is TGTGCCAGCATCCAGGGGACACCGGGGAATGAGCAGTTTTTC.

This clone was recorded many times. This chain uses TRBV18 with TRBJ2-7; D call uncertain. The CDR3 consists of 13 residues. Trimming stripped 3 bases from V and 2 bases from J, with 8 bases between. The germline CDR1 and CDR2 sequences are KGHSH and LQKENI. The DNA for the CDR3 is TGTGCCAGCTCACCCGGCAGTACCTACGAGCAGTACTTC. Amino acids: CASSPGSTYEQYF. The variable domain in full, with the rest retrieved from reference TRBV18 and TRBJ2-7, is NAGVMQNPRHLVRRRGQEARLRCSPMKGHSHVYWYRQLPEEGLKFMVYLQKENIIDESGMPKERFSAEFPKEGPSILRIQQVVRGDSAAYFCASSPGSTYEQYFGPGTRLTVT.

This clone is termed medium-sized. The chain carries TRBV6-1 and TRBJ2-7; D perhaps matches TRBD2 (6 bases). Between the trimmed V and J ends, which lost 7 bases and 7 bases, there was a span of 20 bases. Per the germline V gene, CDR1 is MNHNS and CDR2 is SASEGT. The CDR3 sequence is 14 residues long. CDR3 region: CASNQAGRLGEQYF. In nucleotides, the CDR3 is TGTGCCAGCAACCAAGCGGGTCGGTTGGGGGAGCAGTACTTC.

This clone was recorded at least ten times. The V call is TRBV6-2 or TRBV6-3, the J call TRBJ2-1; a weak D match, TRBD2 (6 bases). V lost 7 bases, J lost 1 base, and 11 bases lay in between. This CDR3 has 14 residues. Germline assignment: CDR1 MNHEY and CDR2 SVGEGT. The chain's CDR3 is CASNGGPSYNEQFF. The CDR3 nucleotides are TGTGCCAGCAACGGGGGACCATCCTACAATGAGCAGTTCTTC.

This clone showed up many times. The chain has TRBV30 and TRBJ2-5; TRBD1 agrees at 8 bases. Germline V gene data show CDR1 as GTSNPN and CDR2 as SVGIG (reference sequence). Unmatched junction bases numbered 7, after V lost 7 bases and J lost 3 bases. The CDR3 contains 13 residues. In nucleotides, the CDR3 is TGTGCCTTGGAAGGACAGGGAAAAGAGACCCAGTACTTC. Its translation: CALEGQGKETQYF.

V gene TRBV11-2 combines with J gene TRBJ1-6; a possible D gene is TRBD1 (6 bases). Between the trimmed V and J ends, which lost 1 base and 9 bases, there was a span of 19 bases. CDR1 SGHAT and CDR2 FQNNGV come from the germline V gene. The CDR3 extends over 17 amino acids. CDR3 sequence: CASSLVPTRGGSSPLHF. The CDR3 region has the DNA TGTGCCAGCAGCTTAGTTCCGACTAGGGGGGGAAGTTCACCCCTCCACTTT.

This clone was counted ten times or more. The rearrangement links TRBV9 to TRBJ2-3; the match to TRBD2 covers 7 bases. V gave up 2 bases and J gave up 2 bases; unmatched junction bases: 8. The germline CDR1 and CDR2 sequences are SGDLS and YYNGEE. This CDR3 has 16 amino acids. In DNA, the CDR3 is TGTGCCAGCAGCGTTCCTTGGGGGGGGTTCACAGATACGCAGTATTTT. It yields the protein CASSVPWGGFTDTQYF.

This clone was counted ten times or more. This may be a read error, as it is one base from a much larger clone. The chain employs TRBV5-1 and TRBJ2-1; D is undetermined. Germline CDR1 SGHRS, CDR2 YFSETQ. The CDR3 length is 15 residues. Written as DNA, the CDR3 is TGCGCCAGCGGCTTGGAAGGCAGCTCCTACAATGAGCAGTTCTTC. Translating gives CASGLEGSSYNEQFF.

This chain joins TRBV20-1 and TRBJ1-5; D unclear. The V gene lost 8 bases and the J gene lost 1 base, with 15 bases spanning the gap. Per the germline V gene, CDR1 is DFQATT and CDR2 is SNEGSKA (reference sequence). The CDR3 sequence is 14 residues long. The CDR3 sequence: CSLRTSGSNQPQHF. CDR3 nucleotide sequence: TGCAGTCTGAGGACTAGCGGGAGCAATCAGCCCCAGCATTTT.

This clone came up many times. A much larger clonotype is one base distant, so this may be a read error. The chain combines TRBV3-1 with TRBJ2-7; 8 bases align to TRBD1. Per germline, CDR1 LGHDT and CDR2 YNNKEL (reference sequence). This CDR3 has 13 residues. J lost 5 bases, V lost 3 bases, and 3 bases had no gene match. CDR3 region: CASSHRGPDEQYF. Here the CDR3 DNA reads TGTGCCAGCAGCCACAGGGGGCCCGACGAGCAGTACTTC.

This clone was counted a few times. The rearrangement links TRBV6-2 or TRBV6-3 to TRBJ2-2, with a possible D match to TRBD2 (5 bases). Germline V gene sequence: CDR1 MNHEY, CDR2 SVGEGT. The V gene lost 7 bases and the J gene lost 4 bases, with 16 bases spanning the gap. This CDR3 contains 15 residues. Here the CDR3 DNA reads TGTGCCAGCAACCCACGTGCTAGCCGCACCGGGGAGCTGTTTTTT. Encoded protein: CASNPRASRTGELFF.

This clone was seen ten or more times. The rearrangement links TRBV4-1 to TRBJ1-5; D not resolved. CDR3 length: 17 amino acids. From germline, CDR1 is MGHRA and CDR2 YSYEKL. V lost 4 bases, J lost 0 bases, and 16 bases lay in between. The CDR3, as DNA: TGCGCCAGCAGCCCCTCCCCGCTTAAGAATAGCAATCAGCCCCAGCATTTT. Amino acid sequence: CASSPSPLKNSNQPQHF.

This clone was counted between two and nine times. This chain links TRBV24-1 with TRBJ2-1; a possible D gene is TRBD1 (6 bases). This CDR3 is 15 amino acids long. The V end was cut by 10 bases, the J end by 4 bases, with 19 bases between. Germline V CDR1 and CDR2: KGHDR, SFDVKD. The CDR3 loop is CATAPPGHGYNEQFF. CDR3 in DNA: TGTGCCACTGCTCCTCCGGGACACGGTTACAATGAGCAGTTCTTC.

This clone showed up many times. The chain is built from TRBV4-1 and TRBJ2-5; 11 bases align to TRBD2. The V and J ends lost 1 base and 9 bases, in that order; junction bases with no gene match: 7. CDR3 length equals 15 residues. CDR1 and CDR2 from the germline V gene are MGHRA and YSYEKL. CDR3 coding DNA: TGCGCCAGCAGCCAAGTCCCTAGCGGGAGGATCCCCCAGTACTTC. Its translation is CASSQVPSGRIPQYF.

Ten or more counts support this clone. The rearrangement uses TRBV29-1 and TRBJ2-1; D is undetermined. The CDR3 spans 15 residues. Trimming left V 6 bases short and J 0 bases short, with 15 bases between. The germline CDR1 and CDR2 sequences are SQVTM and ANQGSEA. Here the CDR3 DNA reads TGCAGCGTCCCTTCCTGGGGTAGCTCCTACAATGAGCAGTTCTTC. It specifies CSVPSWGSSYNEQFF.

The sample holds a few counts of this clone. The genes are TRBV6-2 or TRBV6-3 and TRBJ1-4; D call uncertain. V was cut by 7 bases and J by 9 bases, with 15 bases left in between. The CDR3 is 13 amino acids. The germline gives CDR1 MNHEY, CDR2 SVGEGT. The CDR3 nucleotides read TGTGCCAGCAAGGACCCGAAAAATCAAAAACTGTTTTTT. Its translation: CASKDPKNQKLFF.

V and J are TRBV11-2 and TRBJ2-3; tentatively, D is TRBD1 (5 bases). V was shortened by 4 bases and J by 2 bases, with 16 bases between the two germline ends. CDR1 and CDR2 (germline): SGHAT, FQNNGV. This CDR3 comprises 16 residues. The chain's CDR3 is CASSSGGAEPTDTQYF. CDR3 sequence (DNA): TGTGCCAGCAGCTCAGGTGGGGCGGAACCCACAGATACGCAGTATTTT.

The sample holds many counts of this clone. The V gene is TRBV4-1, the J gene TRBJ2-4, with D possibly being TRBD1 or TRBD2 (5 bases each). CDR3 length: 13 residues. The germline CDR1 and CDR2 sequences are MGHRA and YSYEKL. Trimming took off 0 bases at V and 7 bases at J, with 7 bases between the two ends. CDR3 in DNA: TGCGCCAGCAGCCAAGAGGGGACCAACATTCAGTACTTC. It encodes CASSQEGTNIQYF.

In this sample, this clone is medium-sized. The CDR3 region has the DNA TGTGCCAGCAGCATAACGACAGGGGGATACTACGAGCAGTACTTC. This sequence encodes CASSITTGGYYEQYF. The chain recombines TRBV7-2 with TRBJ2-7, with 9 bases fitting TRBD1. CDR1 SGHTA and CDR2 FQGNSA come from the germline V gene. This CDR3 comprises 15 residues. Trimming at V came to 5 bases and at J to 3 bases, leaving 8 bases not matched to a gene.

This clone was observed at least ten times. The same CDR3 also results from other DNA sequences found in this sample. The rearrangement uses TRBV6-2 or TRBV6-3 and TRBJ2-3; 10 bases match TRBD1. The junction had 5 bases not matched to a gene; V was cut back by 8 bases and J by 3 bases. Per the germline V gene, CDR1 is MNHEY and CDR2 is SVGEGT. This CDR3 is built from 14 residues. The CDR3 DNA reads TGTGCCAGCCAGACAGGGGGCGCGACAGATACGCAGTATTTT. It yields the protein CASQTGGATDTQYF.

The sample holds many counts of this clone. The chain combines TRBV19 with TRBJ2-7, with 9 bases fitting TRBD2. Germline V lookup: CDR1 LNHDA, CDR2 SQIVND (reference sequence). The V gene end was trimmed by 7 bases and the J gene end by 6 bases; junction bases not matched to a gene: 16. The CDR3 has 16 amino acids. As DNA, the CDR3 is TGTGCCAGTATTCCCTTCCAAGCGGGGGGACCGGGCGAGCAGTACTTC. Amino acids: CASIPFQAGGPGEQYF.

This clone showed up many times. The chain is built from TRBV24-1 and TRBJ2-5, with a tentative D call TRBD2 (6 bases). Germline loops: CDR1 KGHDR, CDR2 SFDVKD. CDR3 length: 13 residues. V lost 10 bases to trimming and J lost 0 bases, with 11 bases between them. CDR3 in DNA: TGTGCCACTGGGCGGGGAAACCAAGAGACCCAGTACTTC. Amino acids: CATGRGNQETQYF.

This clone showed up many times. The chain uses TRBV2 and TRBJ1-1; D is possibly TRBD1 (5 bases). Between the trimmed V and J ends, which lost 4 bases and 4 bases, there was a span of 10 bases. The CDR3 is made up of 13 amino acids. Germline V gene data show CDR1 as SNHLY and CDR2 as FYNNEI. The chain's CDR3 is CASSARGLTEAFF. CDR3 coding DNA: TGTGCCAGCAGTGCGAGGGGTCTCACTGAAGCTTTCTTT.

This clone occurred many times. The chain uses TRBV27 and TRBJ2-3; D not certain. The germline V and J ends were trimmed by 3 bases and 5 bases, with 9 bases remaining between them. From germline, CDR1 is MNHEY and CDR2 SMNVEV (reference sequence). The CDR3 is 13 amino acids. The CDR3 DNA is TGTGCCAGCAGTTTTACGTTAAAAGATACGCAGTATTTT. Translated, it gives CASSFTLKDTQYF.

The genes are TRBV2 and TRBJ2-7, with TRBD1 matching 7 bases. J lost 6 bases, V lost 4 bases, and 6 bases had no gene match. This CDR3 has 13 amino acids. Germline V gene lookup returns CDR1 SNHLY and CDR2 FYNNEI. Here the CDR3 reads CASSGTQGCEQYF. CDR3 in DNA: TGTGCCAGCAGTGGGACACAGGGGTGCGAGCAGTACTTC.